The sequence of this T cell receptor beta chain was determined in a study of T-cell memory formation after mild COVID-19. The 5'RACE method, run with constant-segment primers, produced TCR alpha and TCR beta cDNA libraries (carrying sample barcodes and UMIs). TCRdb ran MiXCR on the 5' RACE reads and lists one entry per CDR3 protein. The sample shows approximately 52,000 distinct CDR3 sequences, over 9% of them seen only once. The J segment lost 3 bases and the V segment lost 5 bases, leaving 7 bases of the junction unmatched. CDR3 length equals 14 residues. The chain carries TRBV12-3 or TRBV12-4 and TRBJ2-7; 7 nucleotides agree with TRBD2. The specimen sequenced was PBMCs or a T cell subset sorted from them (not recorded which). This TCR derives from an adult woman who had mild COVID-19 (a few samples of this study predate the infection). Cell type and time point are not known. The DNA of the CDR3 is TGTGCCAGCAGTCCGACGACTAGCCGCTACGAGCAGTACTTC. Its protein is CASSPTTSRYEQYF.